These 26 T cell receptor beta chains were all obtained from the same sample, sequenced in a study of control samples from healthy donors and cancer patients. Profiling relied on immunoSEQ multiplex PCR, and the TCRdb table lists in-frame clones only, not all of them. The sample includes more than 140,000 clones, 94% of them seen just once. The sequencing sample was made of blood. The receptors derive from a man aged 40-49 years in good health.

The V call is TRBV6-2 or TRBV6-3, the J call TRBJ2-4; tentative D call: TRBD1 (6 bases). The CDR3 runs to 14 residues. Germline-derived CDR1 and CDR2 are MNHEY and SVGEGT. V gave up 5 bases and J gave up 6 bases, with 14 bases separating them. The CDR3 nucleotides read TGTGCCAGCAGTCCGGGACACCGGGGAAACATTCAGTACTTC. Its translation is CASSPGHRGNIQYF.

The gene calls are TRBV29-1 and TRBJ2-7, with 7 bases lining up with TRBD1. After removal of 4 bases from V and 4 bases from J, the junction contained 7 bases not matched to a gene. The CDR3 runs 13 residues. Germline V CDR1 and CDR2: SQVTM, ANQGSEA. CDR3 sequence (DNA): TGCAGCGTTGTCAGGGGGAGCAAATACGAGCAGTACTTC. It translates to CSVVRGSKYEQYF.

The gene calls are TRBV18 and TRBJ1-6; TRBD1 is a possible D gene (5 bases). The CDR3 consists of 14 residues. CDR1 and CDR2 (germline): KGHSH, LQKENI. The V gene lost 3 bases and the J gene lost 6 bases, with 9 bases spanning the gap. CDR3 DNA: TGTGCCAGCTCACCGAAGGGGACTAATTCACCCCTCCACTTT. Encoded protein: CASSPKGTNSPLHF.

This clone was detected only a few times. This rearrangement joins TRBV5-1 to TRBJ2-3, with a weak D call TRBD1 (5 bases). The CDR3 is 13 residues long. Germline-derived CDR1 and CDR2 are SGHRS and YFSETQ. Trimming cost V 2 bases and J 4 bases, with 8 bases left between them. The CDR3 is CASSFQGSDTQYF. The CDR3 DNA sequence: TGCGCCAGCAGCTTTCAGGGATCAGATACGCAGTATTTT.

The chain uses TRBV5-4 and TRBJ2-1, with 15 bases matching TRBD2. Trimming removed 0 bases from V and 7 bases from J; junction bases left unmatched: 2. The CDR3 sequence is 16 residues long. Germline CDR1 SGHNT, CDR2 YYREEE (reference sequence). CDR3 region: CASSLAGTSGRNEQFF. The CDR3 DNA sequence: TGTGCCAGCAGCTTGGCCGGGACTAGCGGGAGGAATGAGCAGTTCTTC.

This clone is termed medium-sized. V usage is TRBV24-1 and J usage is TRBJ1-2; D uncertain. The length of the CDR3 is 14 residues. In germline, CDR1 is KGHDR, CDR2 SFDVKD. Trimming took off 4 bases at V and 8 bases at J, with 16 bases between the two ends. The CDR3 loop reads CATSDQGLTEGYTF. CDR3 bases: TGTGCCACCAGTGACCAAGGACTTACGGAGGGCTACACCTTC.

The V and J genes are TRBV24-1 and TRBJ2-1; 14 bases agree with TRBD2. Trimming cost V 4 bases and J 10 bases; bases outside gene matches: 5. Germline V gene lookup returns CDR1 KGHDR and CDR2 SFDVKD. The CDR3 loop spans 15 amino acids. Here the CDR3 DNA reads TGTGCCACCAGTGAATCGGGACTAGCGGGAGAGGAGCAGTTCTTC. Amino acid sequence: CATSESGLAGEEQFF.

This sequence joins TRBV6-5 and TRBJ2-2; D is perhaps TRBD1 (6 bases). The V and J ends lost 6 bases and 0 bases respectively, with 11 bases between them. Germline values: CDR1 MNHEY, CDR2 SVGAGI. The length of the CDR3 is 15 residues. The CDR3 DNA reads TGTGCCAGCAGGGGGGCAGGGGCGAACACCGGGGAGCTGTTTTTT. Residues: CASRGAGANTGELFF.

The chain carries TRBV16 and TRBJ2-1, with D possibly being TRBD2 (5 bases). The germline CDR1 and CDR2 sequences are KGHSY and FQNENV. Trimming left V 4 bases short and J 5 bases short, with 18 bases between. The CDR3 is 16 amino acids. The CDR3 region is CASSPPRADANNEQFF. The CDR3 coding sequence is TGTGCCAGCAGCCCCCCGAGGGCTGATGCAAACAATGAGCAGTTCTTC.

V is TRBV3-1 (or the pseudogene TRBV3-2) and J is TRBJ2-5; D is perhaps TRBD1 (6 bases). The V end was cut by 5 bases, the J end by 3 bases, with 13 bases between. The germline V gene encodes CDR1 LGHDT and CDR2 YNNKEL (reference sequence). The CDR3 is made up of 14 amino acids. CDR3 bases: TGTGCCAGCAGCTTACTCCCAGGGGAAGAGACCCAGTACTTC. This translates into CASSLLPGEETQYF.

CDR3 sequence: CASSLDGGPAKNIQYF. For the CDR3, the DNA is TGTGCCAGCAGCTTAGACGGGGGGCCAGCCAAAAACATTCAGTACTTC. J is TRBJ2-4 and V is TRBV7-9; D may be TRBD2 (7 bases). Trimming removed 1 base from V and 0 bases from J, with 10 bases in between. The CDR3 consists of 16 residues. Germline V gene data show CDR1 as SEHNR and CDR2 as FQNEAQ (reference sequence).

On this clone: The sample has other DNA sequences that encode this CDR3 too. This sequence joins TRBV9 and TRBJ1-1; D is unresolved. The CDR3 consists of 13 residues. CDR1 is SGDLS and CDR2 is YYNGEE in the germline V gene. V was shortened by 0 bases and J by 1 base, with 4 bases between the two germline ends. CDR3 sequence reads: CASSVDGNTEAFF. The CDR3, as DNA: TGTGCCAGCAGCGTAGACGGGAACACTGAAGCTTTCTTT.

This clone came up once. V is TRBV2 and J is TRBJ1-4; D uncertain. CDR1 SNHLY and CDR2 FYNNEI come from the germline V gene. Trimming shortened V by 3 bases and J by 10 bases, and 12 bases separated the two germline ends. This CDR3 comprises 13 residues. CDR3: CASSDRQLGKLFF. CDR3 nucleotide sequence: TGTGCCAGCAGTGACAGGCAGCTAGGAAAACTGTTTTTT.

The chain links TRBV9 to TRBJ2-1; 10 bases agree with TRBD2. The CDR3 has 16 amino acids. CDR1 is SGDLS and CDR2 is YYNGEE in the germline V gene. V trimming: 3 bases; J trimming: 3 bases; junction bases outside the gene matches: 6. This CDR3 is CASSGPTSGDYNEQFF. The CDR3 DNA is TGTGCCAGCAGCGGCCCAACTAGCGGGGACTACAATGAGCAGTTCTTC.

In its sample, this clone was seen a few times. The chain has TRBV10-3 and TRBJ2-2; no clear D gene. Trimming pared 11 bases from V and 2 bases from J, leaving 18 bases between. This CDR3 contains 15 residues. The V gene's germline CDR1 is ENHRY and CDR2 SYGVKD. This CDR3 is CASQVTQANTGELFF. The CDR3 DNA reads TGTGCCTCGCAGGTAACGCAGGCAAACACCGGGGAGCTGTTTTTT.

The gene calls are TRBV10-3 and TRBJ1-2; D is uncertain. Looked up from germline, CDR1 is ENHRY and CDR2 is SYGVKD. This CDR3 spans 14 amino acids. Trimming cost V 5 bases and J 0 bases, with 10 bases left between them. The CDR3 DNA reads TGTGCCATCAGTCAGAGGGATGCTAACTATGGCTACACCTTC. Amino acid sequence: CAISQRDANYGYTF.

This chain uses TRBV6-4 with TRBJ1-1; TRBD1 aligns across 8 bases. V was clipped by 6 bases and J by 4 bases; unmatched bases: 4. The germline V gene encodes CDR1 MRHNA and CDR2 SNTAGT. The CDR3 totals 13 residues. The CDR3 nucleotides read TGTGCCAGCAGCGCAGGGGGCTTCACTGAAGCTTTCTTT. It translates to CASSAGGFTEAFF.

The chain couples TRBV5-4 to TRBJ1-1, with 8 bases aligning to TRBD1. The CDR3 spans 16 residues. Germline CDR1 is SGHNT and CDR2 is YYREEE (reference sequence). The J segment lost 1 base and the V segment lost 4 bases, leaving 9 bases of the junction unmatched. The CDR3 region has the DNA TGTGCCAGCAGCCCCCACCTCGGGACAGGGAACACTGAAGCTTTCTTT. Translation gives CASSPHLGTGNTEAFF.

The chain employs TRBV28 and TRBJ1-1; no firm D call. The CDR3 runs 11 residues. Germline V CDR1 and CDR2: MDHEN, SYDVKM. The ends were cut back, 7 bases at V and 10 bases at J, with 13 bases in the middle. The CDR3 region has the DNA TGTGCCAGCACCAAGGATATTGGAGCTTTCTTT. Encoded protein: CASTKDIGAFF. The full variable domain, completed using reference TRBV28 and TRBJ1-1, is DVKVTQSSRYLVKRTGEKVFLECVQDMDHENMFWYRQDPGLGLRLIYFSYDVKMKEKGDIPEGYSVSREKKERFSLILESASTNQTSMYLCASTKDIGAFFGQGTRLTVV.

This chain uses TRBV19 with TRBJ1-5; TRBD1 agrees at 9 bases. Germline V gene sequence: CDR1 LNHDA, CDR2 SQIVND (reference sequence). The CDR3 loop spans 16 amino acids. Trimming at V came to 4 bases and at J to 4 bases, leaving 8 bases not matched to a gene. In nucleotides, the CDR3 is TGTGCCAGTAGTAGAAAAAGAGACAGGGGGAATCAGCCCCAGCATTTT. Translated, it gives CASSRKRDRGNQPQHF.

This chain uses TRBV6-5 with TRBJ2-5; D is uncertain. CDR3 length: 11 residues. V lost 10 bases and J lost 1, with 7 bases in between. Germline-derived CDR1 and CDR2 are MNHEY and SVGAGI. The CDR3 region is CATSFQETQYF. For the CDR3, the DNA is TGTGCCACCTCATTCCAAGAGACCCAGTACTTC.

This chain uses TRBV6-5 with TRBJ2-5; unclear D gene. Germline CDR1 and CDR2: MNHEY and SVGAGI. The CDR3 sequence is 15 residues long. Trimming took off 2 bases at V and 5 bases at J, with 15 bases between the two ends. This CDR3 is CASSYEPTRVETQYF. CDR3 nucleotides: TGTGCCAGCAGTTACGAGCCTACCCGGGTGGAGACCCAGTACTTC.

The chain recombines TRBV5-5 with TRBJ1-6; D unclear. CDR3 length: 13 amino acids. With 2 bases removed from V and 7 bases from J, the gap between germline ends came to 7 bases. Germline assignment: CDR1 SGHKS and CDR2 YYEKEE (reference sequence). CDR3 amino acids: CASSFGENSPLHF. The CDR3 nucleotides are TGTGCCAGCAGCTTCGGGGAAAATTCACCCCTCCACTTT. The full variable domain, rest sourced from reference TRBV5-5 and TRBJ1-6, is DAGVTQSPTHLIKTRGQQVTLRCSPISGHKSVSWYQQVLGQGPQFIFQYYEKEERGRGNFPDRFSARQFPNYSSELNVNALLLGDSALYLCASSFGENSPLHFGNGTRLTVT.

The chain uses TRBV10-3 and TRBJ1-2; TRBD1 is a possible D gene (5 bases). V was shortened by 3 bases and J by 6 bases, with 11 bases between the two germline ends. CDR1 is ENHRY and CDR2 is SYGVKD in the germline V gene. The CDR3 spans 13 residues. CDR3 sequence (DNA): TGTGCCATCAGTGATGGGGCAGGGAATGGCTACACCTTC. This codes for CAISDGAGNGYTF.

This chain links TRBV12-3 or TRBV12-4 with TRBJ1-2; D gene unclear. This CDR3 comprises 13 residues. Trimming removed 6 bases from V and 5 bases from J, with 13 bases in between. For the CDR3, the DNA is TGTGCCAGCAGCCTGACACCGAGGTATGGCTACACCTTC. Translation gives CASSLTPRYGYTF.

The rearrangement joins TRBV18 to TRBJ2-5, with D unclear. The CDR3 spans 14 residues. From germline, CDR1 is KGHSH and CDR2 LQKENI. Trimming pared 0 bases from V and 2 bases from J, leaving 7 bases between. CDR3 loop: CASSPPGQQETQYF. The CDR3 nucleotides read TGTGCCAGCTCACCACCCGGGCAGCAAGAGACCCAGTACTTC.